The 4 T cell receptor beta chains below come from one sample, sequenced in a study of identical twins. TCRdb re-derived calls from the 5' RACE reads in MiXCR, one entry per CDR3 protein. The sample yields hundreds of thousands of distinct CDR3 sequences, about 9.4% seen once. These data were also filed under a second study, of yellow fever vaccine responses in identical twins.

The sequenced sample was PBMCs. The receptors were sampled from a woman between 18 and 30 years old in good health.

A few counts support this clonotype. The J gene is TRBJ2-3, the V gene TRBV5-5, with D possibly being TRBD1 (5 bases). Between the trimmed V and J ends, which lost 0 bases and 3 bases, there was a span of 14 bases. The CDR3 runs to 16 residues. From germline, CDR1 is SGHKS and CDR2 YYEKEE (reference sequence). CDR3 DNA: TGTGCCAGCAGCTTGGCGGGCAGGGTCGGGACAGATACGCAGTATTTT. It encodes CASSLAGRVGTDTQYF.

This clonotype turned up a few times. The CDR3 reads CASSRSGTFETQYF. The CDR3 DNA follows: TGTGCCAGCAGTCGCTCTGGGACGTTTGAGACCCAGTACTTC. The genes are TRBV27 and TRBJ2-5; D may match TRBD1 or TRBD2 (5 bases each). Trimming pared 5 bases from V and 5 bases from J, leaving 15 bases between. CDR1 MNHEY and CDR2 SMNVEV come from the germline V gene (reference sequence). The CDR3 is 14 residues long.

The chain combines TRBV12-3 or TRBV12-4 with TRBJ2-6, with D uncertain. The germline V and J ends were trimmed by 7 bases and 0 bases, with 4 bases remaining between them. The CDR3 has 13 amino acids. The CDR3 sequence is CASKPSGANVLTF. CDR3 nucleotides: TGTGCCAGCAAACCCTCTGGGGCCAACGTCCTGACTTTC.

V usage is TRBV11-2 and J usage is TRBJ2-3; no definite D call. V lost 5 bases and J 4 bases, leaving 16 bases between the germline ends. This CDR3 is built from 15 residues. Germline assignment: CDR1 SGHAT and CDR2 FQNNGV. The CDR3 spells CASSKNPSEADTQYF. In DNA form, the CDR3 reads TGTGCCAGCAGCAAGAATCCCAGCGAGGCAGATACGCAGTATTTT.